Below are 6 T cell receptor beta chains sequenced from a single sample in a study of blood T cell repertoires in COVID-19. Generated by immunoSEQ multiplex PCR, the TCRdb table keeps only in-frame clones and is missing some. The repertoire holds 200,000 to 300,000 clones, with about 85% as singletons. Sequenced: peripheral blood. The receptors originated from a woman aged 55-75 years with active or convalescent COVID-19.

The chain employs TRBV6-5 and TRBJ1-6, with a tentative D call TRBD1 (5 bases). The CDR3 extends over 16 amino acids. V lost 0 bases to trimming and J lost 2 bases, with 8 bases between them. Germline CDR1 and CDR2: MNHEY and SVGAGI. CDR3 nucleotide sequence: TGTGCCAGCAGTTACTCGGCCAGGGCCTATAATTCACCCCTCCACTTT. Amino acids: CASSYSARAYNSPLHF.

The V and J genes are TRBV27 and TRBJ2-7, with D unclear. The CDR3 is 15 residues long. V lost 8 bases to trimming and J lost 0 bases, with 17 bases between them. From germline, CDR1 is MNHEY and CDR2 SMNVEV (reference sequence). CDR3 nucleotides: TGTGCCAGCGACCAGGCCATCCCGAGCTCCTACGAGCAGTACTTC. Amino acid sequence: CASDQAIPSSYEQYF.

This chain connects TRBV18 to TRBJ1-3; no firm D call. The CDR3 covers 14 residues. Trimming cost V 6 bases and J 0 bases, with 9 bases left between them. In germline, CDR1 is KGHSH, CDR2 LQKENI. The CDR3 sequence is CASSPRDSGNTIYF. CDR3 sequence (DNA): TGTGCCAGCTCCCCCCGGGACTCTGGAAACACCATATATTTT.

The V call is TRBV11-2, the J call TRBJ1-2, with 7 bases aligning to TRBD1. The length of the CDR3 is 17 residues. Trimming removed 4 bases from V and 4 bases from J; junction bases left unmatched: 15. Germline values: CDR1 SGHAT, CDR2 FQNNGV. The CDR3 nucleotides are TGTGCCAGCAGCTCACAAACCCCCGGGACAGTAGGCTATGGCTACACCTTC. It specifies CASSSQTPGTVGYGYTF.

The chain carries TRBV10-3 and TRBJ2-7; tentatively, D is TRBD1 (6 bases). Germline assignment: CDR1 ENHRY and CDR2 SYGVKD. This CDR3 comprises 14 residues. V lost 2 bases to trimming and J lost 3 bases, with 11 bases between them. The CDR3 sequence is CAISERGSGYEQYF. The CDR3 DNA sequence: TGTGCCATCAGTGAGAGGGGGTCTGGCTACGAGCAGTACTTC.

This clone was detected only once. The chain employs TRBV19 and TRBJ2-7; TRBD1 matches 8 bases. This CDR3 has 16 amino acids. The germline V gene has CDR1 LNHDA and CDR2 SQIVND (reference sequence). V lost 0 bases to trimming and J lost 2 bases; unmatched junction nucleotides: 6. The CDR3: CASSIDDRGAPYEQYV. The CDR3 DNA reads as TGTGCCAGTAGTATAGATGACAGGGGAGCCCCCTACGAGCAGTACGTC.